What follows is one T cell receptor beta chain and its context. Its cognate antigen is unknown. Some clones are missing from TCRdb's copy, which holds only in-frame ones; the method was immunoSEQ multiplex PCR. In the table there are roughly 120,000 clones, under 95% of which are singletons. The data originate from a study of brain T cells in children with intractable seizures. Study-wide results and caveats: Patients' HCMV serostatus was unknown; virus specificity rests on CDR3 similarity alone. Pre- and post-surgery blood differed in depth, so pre-surgery absences may be undersampling.

The sequenced cases were selected for having the highest brain T cell transcript signatures. Pre-surgery treatment included at least one anti-epileptic drug. Germline V gene lookup returns CDR1 SGDLS and CDR2 YYNGEE. The V and J ends lost 2 bases and 5 bases, in that order; junction bases with no gene match: 2. This CDR3 contains 14 residues. Sequenced here: peripheral blood, sampled at surgery. The TCR originated in a boy in the first two years of life with hemimegalencephaly and intractable seizures. V gene TRBV9 combines with J gene TRBJ2-1; TRBD1 aligns across 9 bases. The CDR3: CASSVGDRDNEQFF. The CDR3 region has the DNA TGTGCCAGCAGCGTCGGGGACAGGGACAATGAGCAGTTCTTC.